This TCR beta chain was found in a study of shared clonotypes between healthy human individuals. Produced via immunoSEQ multiplex PCR; TCRdb's table is partial and in-frame only. Of about a million clones listed, roughly 72% are singletons. To note about this clone: The same CDR3 arises from other DNA sequences in this sample as well.

V dropped 3 bases and J dropped 5; count of bases not matched to a gene: 2. This CDR3 contains 14 residues. Germline V gene data show CDR1 as MDHEN and CDR2 as SYDVKM. The chain combines TRBV28 with TRBJ1-2; TRBD1 matches 11 bases. The specimen was memory CD4+ T cells sorted from blood. Subset described: CD45RA-negative fraction. This clonotype was obtained from a man in his late teens or twenties in good health. The CDR3 region is CASSLGTGGYGYTF. In nucleotides, the CDR3 is TGTGCCAGCAGTTTGGGGACAGGGGGATATGGCTACACCTTC.